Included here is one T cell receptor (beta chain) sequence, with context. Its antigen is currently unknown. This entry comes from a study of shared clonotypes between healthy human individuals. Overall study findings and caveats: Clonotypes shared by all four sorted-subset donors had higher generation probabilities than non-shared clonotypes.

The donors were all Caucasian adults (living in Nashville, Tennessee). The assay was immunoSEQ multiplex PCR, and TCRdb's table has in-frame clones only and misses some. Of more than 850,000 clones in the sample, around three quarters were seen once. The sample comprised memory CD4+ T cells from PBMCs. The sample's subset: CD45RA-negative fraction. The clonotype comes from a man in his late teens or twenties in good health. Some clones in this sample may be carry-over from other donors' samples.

CDR3 protein: CASSSGQGDRNEQFF. The CDR3 nucleotides are TGTGCCAGCAGCTCGGGACAGGGCGACCGCAATGAGCAGTTCTTC. V gene TRBV11-3 combines with J gene TRBJ2-1; TRBD1 matches 9 bases. The CDR3 covers 15 residues. CDR1 is SGHNT, CDR2 YENEEA, per germline. The J segment lost 6 bases and the V segment lost 4 bases, leaving 7 bases of the junction unmatched. The full variable domain, with the rest looked up from reference TRBV11-3 and TRBJ2-1, is EAGVVQSPRYKIIEKKQPVAFWCNPISGHNTLYWYLQNLGQGPELLIRYENEEAVDDSQLPKDRFSAERLKGVDSTLKIQPAELGDSAVYLCASSSGQGDRNEQFFGPGTRLTVL.